A single sample gave rise to the 5 T cell receptor beta chains below, sequenced in a study of tumor-infiltrating lymphocytes in localized non-small cell lung cancer. TCRdb keeps only in-frame clones here, not all; method: immunoSEQ multiplex PCR. The profile shows around 15,000 clones, 70% to 80% of them singletons. Sequenced sample: lung tumor tissue. These TCRs come from a human donor with non-small cell lung cancer.

The chain uses TRBV7-2 and TRBJ2-5; 8 bases fit TRBD2. This CDR3 has 14 amino acids. Germline V lookup: CDR1 SGHTA, CDR2 FQGNSA. J lost 5 bases, V lost 7 bases, and 9 bases had no gene match. CDR3 protein: CASTPRGGEETQYF. The CDR3, as DNA: TGTGCCAGCACCCCCCGGGGGGGGGAGGAGACCCAGTACTTC.

This rearrangement joins TRBV6-5 to TRBJ2-7; TRBD1 agrees at 7 bases. The V gene's germline CDR1 is MNHEY and CDR2 SVGAGI. CDR3 length equals 9 residues. The CDR3 loop reads CASSLRDSV. In DNA, the CDR3 is TGTGCCAGCAGTCTCCGGGACAGCGTC.

The rearrangement uses TRBV19 and TRBJ1-5, with D uncertain. The CDR3 has 17 amino acids. CDR1 is LNHDA, CDR2 SQIVND, per germline (reference sequence). With 3 bases removed from V and 2 bases from J, the gap between germline ends came to 17 bases. CDR3 nucleotides: TGTGCCAGTAGTATCCGTCAGCAATTACGGGGCAATCAGCCCCAGCATTTT. Translating gives CASSIRQQLRGNQPQHF. The full variable domain, in which reference TRBV19 and TRBJ1-5 provide the parts outside the CDR3, is DGGITQSPKYLFRKEGQNVTLSCEQNLNHDAMYWYRQDPGQGLRLIYYSQIVNDFQKGDIAEGYSVSREKKESFPLTVTSAQKNPTAFYLCASSIRQQLRGNQPQHFGDGTRLSIL.

CDR3 sequence: CASSQHWGNQPQHF. In nucleotides, the CDR3 is TGCGCCAGCAGCCAGCATTGGGGCAATCAGCCCCAGCATTTT. V is TRBV4-1 and J is TRBJ1-5; D unresolved. Trimming pared 3 bases from V and 2 bases from J, leaving 8 bases between. Germline CDR1 reads MGHRA; CDR2 reads YSYEKL. This CDR3 has 14 amino acids.

This clone was observed once. The rearrangement joins TRBV6-4 to TRBJ2-3; D might be TRBD1 (6 bases). In germline, CDR1 is MRHNA, CDR2 SNTAGT. The ends were cut back, 2 bases at V and 3 bases at J, with 12 bases in the middle. The CDR3 runs 15 residues. The CDR3, as DNA: TGTGCCAGCAGTGACGAGGCAGGGACAACAGATACGCAGTATTTT. Protein sequence: CASSDEAGTTDTQYF.